These 22 T cell receptor beta chains originate from one sample sequenced in a study of blood T cell repertoires in COVID-19. Profiled with immunoSEQ multiplex PCR; TCRdb holds only in-frame clones, not every one. The repertoire consists of under 300,000 clones, with 75% to 90% occurring once and the leading ten covering 1.5% to 2%. The specimen sequenced was PBMCs or T cells enriched from blood (not recorded which). The receptors come from a woman in her thirties or forties who had recovered from COVID-19.

The rearrangement uses TRBV3-1 (or the pseudogene TRBV3-2) and TRBJ1-4; TRBD1 might be the D (6 bases). Germline CDR1 and CDR2: LGHDT and YNNKEL (reference sequence). The CDR3 loop spans 14 amino acids. V was trimmed by 0 bases and J by 5 bases, leaving 7 bases between them. This CDR3 is CASSQDQGNEKLFF. CDR3 DNA sequence: TGTGCCAGCAGCCAAGACCAGGGGAATGAAAAACTGTTTTTT.

The rearrangement links TRBV4-1 to TRBJ1-2; 7 bases are a match to TRBD1. The CDR3 is 14 amino acids. Germline CDR1 MGHRA, CDR2 YSYEKL. Losses at the gene ends were 3 bases for V and 7 bases for J; bases not matched to a gene: 8. The CDR3 is CASSQDGTVSGYTF. The CDR3 DNA follows: TGCGCCAGCAGCCAGGATGGGACAGTATCTGGCTACACCTTC.

The gene calls are TRBV5-1 and TRBJ1-1, with TRBD1 identical over 7 bases. With 4 bases clipped from V and 4 bases from J, the junction kept 10 bases outside the gene matches. This CDR3 region has 15 residues. CDR1 and CDR2 from the germline V gene are SGHRS and YFSETQ. The CDR3 coding sequence is TGCGCCAGCAGCGCCTCGACAGGGCAGGCCACTGAAGCTTTCTTT. This codes for CASSASTGQATEAFF. Full variable domain (missing parts from reference TRBV5-1 and TRBJ1-1): KAGVTQTPRYLIKTRGQQVTLSCSPISGHRSVSWYQQTPGQGLQFLFEYFSETQRNKGNFPGRFSGRQFSNSRSEMNVSTLELGDSALYLCASSASTGQATEAFFGQGTRLTVV.

The V and J genes are TRBV6-4 and TRBJ2-7; TRBD1 might be the D (5 bases). The CDR3 is made up of 14 amino acids. Trimming took off 2 bases at V and 2 bases at J, with 10 bases between the two ends. Germline V gene lookup returns CDR1 MRHNA and CDR2 SNTAGT. The CDR3 bases are TGTGCCAGCAGTGACGCCTACAGGACCTACGAGCAGTACTTC. Protein: CASSDAYRTYEQYF.

The J gene is TRBJ1-2, the V gene TRBV5-1; D might be TRBD1 (6 bases). CDR1 and CDR2 (germline): SGHRS, YFSETQ. V lost 4 bases and J lost 3, with 13 bases in between. The CDR3 covers 14 residues. The CDR3 reads CASSTRGMDYGYTF. The DNA for the CDR3 is TGCGCCAGCAGCACCAGGGGAATGGACTATGGCTACACCTTC.

The chain is built from TRBV15 and TRBJ1-2; 8 bases align to TRBD1. The V gene's germline CDR1 is LNHNV and CDR2 YYDKDF (reference sequence). J was trimmed by 4 bases and V by 2 bases; bases with no gene match: 6. The CDR3 totals 15 residues. In nucleotides, the CDR3 is TGTGCCACCAGCAGACAACAGGGGGTGACCTATGGCTACACCTTC. This codes for CATSRQQGVTYGYTF.

This clone was observed a single time. This chain uses TRBV12-5 with TRBJ1-5, with D maybe TRBD1 (6 bases). V shed 5 bases and J shed 2 bases, with 10 bases lying between them. Germline CDR1 is LGHNT and CDR2 is FRNRAP. The CDR3 totals 14 residues. The CDR3 DNA follows: TGTGCTAGTGGTGGGGCAGGGGGCAATCAGCCCCAGCATTTT. Translation: CASGGAGGNQPQHF.

The gene calls are TRBV5-1 and TRBJ2-3; a possible D gene is TRBD2 (7 bases). Per the germline V gene, CDR1 is SGHRS and CDR2 is YFSETQ. This CDR3 contains 17 residues. Deletions cut 2 bases from V and 0 bases from J, with 16 bases between. In DNA form, the CDR3 reads TGCGCCAGCAGCTTCATTGGCGGGGGCGATAGCACAGATACGCAGTATTTT. It translates to CASSFIGGGDSTDTQYF.

This clone was counted only a few times. The V call is TRBV19, the J call TRBJ2-5; a weak D match, TRBD1 (5 bases). V was clipped by 6 bases and J by 2 bases, with 10 bases between them. The CDR3 loop spans 13 amino acids. Germline V gene sequence: CDR1 LNHDA, CDR2 SQIVND (reference sequence). The chain's CDR3 is CASSQGLQETQYF. In nucleotides, the CDR3 is TGTGCCAGTAGCCAGGGTTTACAAGAGACCCAGTACTTC.

The rearrangement uses TRBV30 and TRBJ1-3; TRBD1 aligns across 7 bases. The V gene end was trimmed by 3 bases and the J gene end by 4 bases; junction bases not matched to a gene: 6. This CDR3 comprises 14 residues. In germline, CDR1 is GTSNPN, CDR2 SVGIG (reference sequence). The DNA of the CDR3 is TGTGCCTGGAGCATAGGGGACAGAGGAAACACCATATATTTT. This codes for CAWSIGDRGNTIYF.

The chain uses TRBV7-2 and TRBJ2-7, with 9 positions matching TRBD2. V lost 1 base and J lost 7; bases outside the gene matches: 8. Per the germline V gene, CDR1 is SGHTA and CDR2 is FQGNSA. This CDR3 has 15 amino acids. CDR3 loop: CASSLVAGGMREQYF. DNA of the CDR3: TGTGCCAGCAGCTTAGTTGCGGGAGGGATGAGGGAGCAGTACTTC.

This chain connects TRBV4-3 to TRBJ1-3, with D possibly TRBD1 on 6 matching bases. Germline-derived CDR1 and CDR2 are LGHNA and YSLEER. This CDR3 contains 15 residues. V lost 0 bases and J 1 base, leaving 7 bases between the germline ends. In DNA, the CDR3 is TGCGCCAGCAGCCAAGACAGGGGTTCTGGAAACACCATATATTTT. Its protein product is CASSQDRGSGNTIYF.

The rearrangement uses TRBV14 and TRBJ1-1; no definite D call. The CDR3 is made up of 17 amino acids. Germline assignment: CDR1 SGHDN and CDR2 FVKESK. The V end lost 4 bases, the J end lost 3 bases, and 21 bases lay between the germline ends. The CDR3 loop is CASSLSNLAGIDTEAFF. CDR3 nucleotides: TGTGCCAGCAGCCTTTCAAACCTCGCCGGGATTGACACTGAAGCTTTCTTT.

The genes are TRBV15 and TRBJ1-5; no clear D gene. The CDR3 totals 14 residues. Trimming removed 0 bases from V and 5 bases from J, with 8 bases in between. Germline CDR1 LNHNV, CDR2 YYDKDF (reference sequence). The CDR3 protein is CATSRDSGYQPQHF. Here the CDR3 DNA reads TGTGCCACCAGCAGAGATTCGGGTTATCAGCCCCAGCATTTT.

This clone was counted a single time. J is TRBJ2-7 and V is TRBV7-9; 8 bases fit TRBD1. This CDR3 contains 12 residues. CDR1 SEHNR and CDR2 FQNEAQ come from the germline V gene (reference sequence). Trimming cost V 8 bases and J 5 bases; bases outside gene matches: 5. In DNA form, the CDR3 reads TGTGCCAGCTCACCAGGGGGCCACGAGCAGTACTTC. Amino acids: CASSPGGHEQYF.

In its sample, this clone was seen a few times. This chain uses TRBV9 with TRBJ2-7; tentative D call: TRBD1 (5 bases). The length of the CDR3 is 15 residues. V lost 0 bases to trimming and J lost 3 bases, with 13 bases between them. Germline loops: CDR1 SGDLS, CDR2 YYNGEE. The CDR3 sequence is CASSVGPGAVYEQYF. The CDR3, as DNA: TGTGCCAGCAGCGTAGGGCCTGGGGCGGTCTACGAGCAGTACTTC.

CDR3 sequence (DNA): TGTGCCAGCAGCTCGGGACTAGCGGTGGGAGGCATTCAGTACTTC. Its protein is CASSSGLAVGGIQYF. This chain links TRBV5-5 with TRBJ2-4; 11 bases align to TRBD2. The germline V gene has CDR1 SGHKS and CDR2 YYEKEE (reference sequence). This CDR3 comprises 15 residues. V was pared by 3 bases and J by 9 bases, with 8 bases of the junction left unmatched.

V gene TRBV4-1 combines with J gene TRBJ1-1; D is ambiguous. The CDR3 is 15 residues long. Germline V gene sequence: CDR1 MGHRA, CDR2 YSYEKL. Trimming stripped 0 bases from V and 1 base from J, with 9 bases between. Here the CDR3 DNA reads TGCGCCAGCAGCCAAGATGAACAGACGAACACTGAAGCTTTCTTT. Amino acid sequence: CASSQDEQTNTEAFF.

This clone was counted a single time. The rearrangement uses TRBV5-5 and TRBJ2-1, with TRBD1 identical over 11 bases. The CDR3 length is 14 residues. V lost 3 bases and J lost 10; bases outside the gene matches: 6. Germline loops: CDR1 SGHKS, CDR2 YYEKEE (reference sequence). The CDR3 region is CASSWDRGTGEQFF. The CDR3 region has the DNA TGTGCCAGCAGCTGGGACAGGGGGACTGGAGAGCAGTTCTTC.

This clone turned up a few times. For the CDR3, the DNA is TGTGCCAGCAGCTTAATCCGGGGGACTGAAGCTTTCTTT. Its protein product is CASSLIRGTEAFF. The rearrangement uses TRBV7-3 and TRBJ1-1; a weak D match, TRBD1 (5 bases). The CDR3 sequence is 13 residues long. CDR1 and CDR2 (germline): SGHTA, FQGTGA. Trimming shortened V by 1 base and J by 5 bases, and 8 bases separated the two germline ends.

CDR3 DNA: TGCAGCGCCTCTTCTTCGGGACAGTCCCTATACACCTTC. Protein sequence: CSASSSGQSLYTF. This chain joins TRBV29-1 and TRBJ1-2, with 7 nucleotides matching TRBD1. Germline V CDR1 and CDR2: SQVTM, ANQGSEA. With V trimmed by 7 bases and J by 11 bases, 16 bases remained unmatched. CDR3 length: 13 amino acids.

The CDR3 spells CASRVAGDEQFF. CDR3 DNA sequence: TGTGCCAGTAGAGTAGCGGGCGATGAGCAGTTCTTC. This chain uses TRBV19 with TRBJ2-1, with 7 bases fitting TRBD2. J gave up 8 bases and V 6 bases, and 4 bases lay outside the gene matches. CDR1 is LNHDA and CDR2 is SQIVND in the germline V gene (reference sequence). This CDR3 spans 12 amino acids.